The next 18 T cell receptor beta chains were all read from a single sample in a study of T cells in Graves' hyperthyroidism and ophthalmopathy. The source material, RNA transcripts, was used to amplify TCR beta CDR3 regions. The TCR CDR3 was amplified in a first-round RT-PCR using the HTBI primer set. TCRdb passed the multiplex PCR reads through MiXCR, listing each CDR3 protein once. The sample has 600,000 to 800,000 distinct CDR3 sequences; over 35% are singletons. Sequenced material: blood. All receptors come from a woman in her 40s with Graves' hyperthyroidism.

This clonotype was observed at least ten times. J is TRBJ2-7 and V is TRBV7-9; a possible D gene is TRBD1 (5 bases). The CDR3 contains 15 residues. The V gene lost 6 bases and the J gene lost 4 bases, with 19 bases spanning the gap. In germline, CDR1 is SEHNR, CDR2 FQNEAQ (reference sequence). The CDR3 sequence: CASRGQKGVEYEQYF. CDR3 nucleotide sequence: TGTGCCAGCAGGGGGCAGAAGGGTGTGGAGTACGAGCAGTACTTC.

This clonotype was detected many times. This chain uses TRBV10-3 with TRBJ1-1, with TRBD1 identical over 7 bases. There are 14 residues in the CDR3. In germline, CDR1 is ENHRY, CDR2 SYGVKD. Germline trimming cut 5 bases from V and 1 base from J; bases unmatched to any gene: 4. The CDR3 reads CAISSKGANTEAFF. The DNA of the CDR3 is TGTGCCATCAGTTCTAAGGGGGCGAACACTGAAGCTTTCTTT.

A remark on this clonotype: In this CDR3 the conserved last residue, phenylalanine or tryptophan, is missing, so a read error is likely. The chain combines TRBV29-1 with TRBJ1-1; 9 bases are a match to TRBD1. The CDR3 extends over 14 amino acids. Germline V gene lookup returns CDR1 SQVTM and CDR2 ANQGSEA. Written as DNA, the CDR3 is TGCAGGGCCGGAACAGGGGGCGCAGGTACTGAAGCTTTCCTT. Its translation: CRAGTGGAGTEAFL.

This clonotype was observed a handful of times. CDR3 in DNA: TGTGCCAGCAGTTCCATCCCTTTTGAGCAGTACTTC. This sequence encodes CASSSIPFEQYF. V is TRBV27 and J is TRBJ2-7, with unresolved D. The CDR3 covers 12 residues. Per the germline V gene, CDR1 is MNHEY and CDR2 is SMNVEV (reference sequence). V dropped 4 bases and J dropped 7 bases, with 11 bases sitting between them.

This clonotype was recorded many times. The chain has TRBV12-3 or TRBV12-4 and TRBJ1-5; the match to TRBD1 covers 7 bases. V lost 6 bases and J lost 2; bases outside the gene matches: 4. The CDR3 spans 14 residues. The CDR3 protein is CASSWTGRNQPQHF. For the CDR3, the DNA is TGTGCCAGCAGCTGGACAGGTCGCAATCAGCCCCAGCATTTT.

This clonotype has a handful of counts. The gene calls are TRBV7-9 and TRBJ2-2; 10 bases align to TRBD2. In germline, CDR1 is SEHNR, CDR2 FQNEAQ (reference sequence). The length of the CDR3 is 15 residues. The V segment lost 4 bases and the J segment 1 base; nucleotides outside the gene matches: 0. The CDR3 DNA follows: TGTGCCAGCAGCTCTAGCGGGAGGAACACCGGGGAGCTGTTTTTT. Its translation: CASSSSGRNTGELFF.

At least ten counts were recorded for this clonotype. The rearrangement joins TRBV7-8 to TRBJ1-3, with D possibly TRBD1 on 5 matching bases. Germline CDR1 SGHVS, CDR2 FQNEAQ. V dropped 5 bases and J dropped 0 bases, with 14 bases sitting between them. The CDR3 runs 16 residues. Written as DNA, the CDR3 is TGTGCCAGCAGCAACAGATTAGGGACCTCTGGAAACACCATATATTTT. This sequence encodes CASSNRLGTSGNTIYF.

The table lists this clonotype with many counts. The V call is TRBV2, the J call TRBJ1-6; TRBD1 is a possible D gene (5 bases). This CDR3 has 12 amino acids. The germline gives CDR1 SNHLY, CDR2 FYNNEI. Trimming shortened V by 6 bases and J by 10 bases, and 10 bases separated the two germline ends. For the CDR3, the DNA is TGTGCCAGCAGGGCACAGGCCTCACCCCTCCACTTT. Amino acid sequence: CASRAQASPLHF. Based on the CDR3 plus reference TRBV2 and TRBJ1-6, the full variable domain is EPEVTQTPSHQVTQMGQEVILRCVPISNHLYFYWYRQILGQKVEFLVSFYNNEISEKSEIFDDQFSVERPDGSNFTLKIRSTKLEDSAMYFCASRAQASPLHFGNGTRLTVT.

This clonotype was observed at least ten times. The chain combines TRBV12-3 or TRBV12-4 with TRBJ1-2; 11 positions match TRBD1. This CDR3 spans 13 amino acids. V shed 7 bases and J 7 bases; nucleotides not matched to a gene: 5. CDR3: CASIGTGGSGYTF. CDR3 in DNA: TGTGCCAGCATCGGGACAGGGGGAAGTGGCTACACCTTC.

As regards this clonotype: This may be a read error, as it is one base from a much larger clone. The J gene is TRBJ2-7, the V gene TRBV7-3; TRBD2 agrees at 10 bases. The CDR3 sequence is 13 residues long. The germline V gene encodes CDR1 SGHTA and CDR2 FQGTGA. After removal of 5 bases from V and 6 bases from J, the junction contained 4 bases not matched to a gene. CDR3 sequence (DNA): TGTGCCAGCAGCAGAGCGGGAGGGAGCGAGCAGTACTTC. Its translation is CASSRAGGSEQYF.

This clonotype showed up many times. The chain carries TRBV9 and TRBJ1-2; 7 nucleotides agree with TRBD1. The V and J ends lost 7 bases and 8 bases, in that order; junction bases with no gene match: 8. The germline V gene has CDR1 SGDLS and CDR2 YYNGEE. CDR3 size: 12 residues. The CDR3 bases are TGTGCCAGCCGAGACAGGGTCGGGGGCTACACCTTC. Translation gives CASRDRVGGYTF.

This clonotype showed up many times. The chain combines TRBV7-2 with TRBJ1-4; 8 bases map to TRBD1. Germline lookup yields CDR1 SGHTA and CDR2 FQGNSA. Unmatched junction bases numbered 4, after V lost 5 bases and J lost 5 bases. The CDR3 is made up of 14 amino acids. The CDR3 nucleotides read TGTGCCAGCAGCAGGGGACAGGCAAATGAAAAACTGTTTTTT. Translated: CASSRGQANEKLFF.

In this sample, this clonotype turned up a few times. This sequence joins TRBV13 and TRBJ2-7, with 8 positions matching TRBD2. Germline values: CDR1 PRHDT, CDR2 FYEKMQ (reference sequence). The junction had 6 bases not matched to a gene; V was cut back by 5 bases and J by 3 bases. The CDR3 runs to 14 residues. The CDR3 DNA sequence: TGTGCCAGCAGCACCGAGCGGGGGTACTACGAGCAGTACTTC. Its translation: CASSTERGYYEQYF.

This clonotype was counted only a few times. This sequence joins TRBV20-1 and TRBJ1-4; TRBD1 is a possible D gene (5 bases). CDR1 is DFQATT and CDR2 is SNEGSKA in the germline V gene (reference sequence). The germline V and J ends were trimmed by 0 bases and 6 bases, with 11 bases remaining between them. The CDR3 is made up of 14 amino acids. Here the CDR3 DNA reads TGCAGTGCTAGAGATCCCCGGGGGGATGAAAAACTGTTTTTT. Protein sequence: CSARDPRGDEKLFF.

This clonotype was seen ten or more times. V and J are TRBV7-9 and TRBJ2-5; D remains ambiguous. Trimming stripped 5 bases from V and 2 bases from J, with 15 bases between. Germline loops: CDR1 SEHNR, CDR2 FQNEAQ (reference sequence). CDR3 size: 15 residues. The CDR3 nucleotides are TGTGCCAGCAGCCTCGTCGGTGGCGCGCAAGAGACCCAGTACTTC. Protein: CASSLVGGAQETQYF.

V is TRBV10-2 and J is TRBJ2-7, with a tentative D call TRBD2 (7 bases). V shed 6 bases and J shed 3 bases, with 24 bases lying between them. Germline V gene sequence: CDR1 WSHSY, CDR2 SAAADI. CDR3 size: 17 residues. CDR3 DNA: TGCGCCAGCAGCCAAGGGCCCGGGAGGAGGACAGACTACGAGCAGTACTTC. It translates to CASSQGPGRRTDYEQYF.

On this clonotype: Germline and junction disagree at one end, which may indicate a read error. The V call is TRBV12-3 or TRBV12-4, the J call TRBJ2-7, with D perhaps TRBD2 (5 bases). This CDR3 comprises 13 residues. This chain's CDR3 is CAISERETNEQYF. The CDR3 coding sequence is TGTGCCATCAGTGAGAGGGAGACTAATGAGCAGTACTTC.

The gene calls are TRBV9 and TRBJ1-1; tentatively, D is TRBD1 (6 bases). The CDR3 totals 13 residues. The germline CDR1 and CDR2 sequences are SGDLS and YYNGEE. V lost 0 bases and J 6 bases, leaving 9 bases between the germline ends. The CDR3: CASSVVGGSEAFF. DNA for the CDR3: TGTGCCAGCAGCGTAGTGGGGGGCTCTGAAGCTTTCTTT.